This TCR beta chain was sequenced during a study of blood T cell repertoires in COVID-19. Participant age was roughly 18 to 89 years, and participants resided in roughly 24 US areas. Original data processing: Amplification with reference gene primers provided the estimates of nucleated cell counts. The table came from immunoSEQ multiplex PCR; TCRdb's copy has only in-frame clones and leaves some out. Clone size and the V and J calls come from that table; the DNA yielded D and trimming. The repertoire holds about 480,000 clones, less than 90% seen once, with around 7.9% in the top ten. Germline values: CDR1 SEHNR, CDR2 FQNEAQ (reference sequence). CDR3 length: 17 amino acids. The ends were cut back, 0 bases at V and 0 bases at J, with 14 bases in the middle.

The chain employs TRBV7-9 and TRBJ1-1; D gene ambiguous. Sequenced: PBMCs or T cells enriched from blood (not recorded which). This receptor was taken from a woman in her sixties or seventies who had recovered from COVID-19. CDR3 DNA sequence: TGTGCCAGCAGCTTAGCAGCCGCGGGTCCCCTGAACACTGAAGCTTTCTTT. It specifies CASSLAAAGPLNTEAFF. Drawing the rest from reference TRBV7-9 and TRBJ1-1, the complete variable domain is DTGVSQNPRHKITKRGQNVTFRCDPISEHNRLYWYRQTLGQGPEFLTYFQNEAQLEKSRLLSDRFSAERPKGSFSTLEIQRTEQGDSAMYLCASSLAAAGPLNTEAFFGQGTRLTVV.